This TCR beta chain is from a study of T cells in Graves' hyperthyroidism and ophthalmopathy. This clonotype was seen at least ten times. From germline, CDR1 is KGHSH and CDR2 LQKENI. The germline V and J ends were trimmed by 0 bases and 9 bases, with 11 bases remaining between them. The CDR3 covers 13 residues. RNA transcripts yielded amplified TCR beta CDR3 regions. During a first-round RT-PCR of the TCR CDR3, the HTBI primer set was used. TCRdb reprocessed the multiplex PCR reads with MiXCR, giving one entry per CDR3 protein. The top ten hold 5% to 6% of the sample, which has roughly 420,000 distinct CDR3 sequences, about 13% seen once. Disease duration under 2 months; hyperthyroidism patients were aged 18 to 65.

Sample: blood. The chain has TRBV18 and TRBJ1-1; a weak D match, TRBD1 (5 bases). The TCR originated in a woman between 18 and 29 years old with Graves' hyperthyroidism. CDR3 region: CASSPPGVPQAFF. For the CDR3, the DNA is TGTGCCAGCTCACCACCGGGGGTTCCCCAAGCTTTCTTT.